These 29 T cell receptor beta chains were sequenced from one sample in a study of cytomegalovirus exposure and HLA in healthy donors. A multiplex PCR was run with 60 Vbeta primers and 13 Jbeta primers. The data were produced by immunoSEQ multiplex PCR, yet TCRdb's version contains in-frame clones alone and is incomplete. The sample yields 100,000 or so clones, approximately 86% seen once. The source material was PBMCs. These receptors came from a man aged 18 to 30 in good health and CMV-seronegative.

CDR3: CASSLRDGPYEQYF. CDR3 coding DNA: TGTGCCAGCAGCTTGAGAGATGGGCCTTACGAGCAGTACTTC. V gene TRBV7-2 combines with J gene TRBJ2-7; no clear D gene. The V end lost 3 bases, the J end lost 4 bases, and 13 bases lay between the germline ends. CDR1 is SGHTA, CDR2 FQGNSA, per germline. The CDR3 runs to 14 residues.

The genes are TRBV13 and TRBJ1-5, with D perhaps TRBD1 (6 bases). The V and J ends lost 5 bases and 2 bases respectively, with 16 bases between them. Germline V gene sequence: CDR1 PRHDT, CDR2 FYEKMQ (reference sequence). This CDR3 is 16 amino acids long. This chain's CDR3 is CASSPARGSGNQPQHF. The CDR3 DNA follows: TGTGCCAGCAGCCCGGCCAGGGGTTCGGGCAATCAGCCCCAGCATTTT.

V and J are TRBV5-6 and TRBJ2-1; 7 bases are shared with TRBD1. V lost 6 bases and J lost 0; bases outside the gene matches: 9. CDR1 and CDR2 from the germline V gene are SGHDT and YYEEEE. There are 16 residues in the CDR3. The CDR3 spells CASTYPRGSSYNEQFF. In DNA, the CDR3 is TGTGCCAGCACCTATCCCAGGGGGAGCTCCTACAATGAGCAGTTCTTC.

This clone has only one observation. As DNA, the CDR3 is TGTGCCAGCAGTTTGCAGGGGGCTTACAATGAGCAGTTCTTC. Translated, it gives CASSLQGAYNEQFF. V and J are TRBV27 and TRBJ2-1, with 8 bases that match TRBD1. The length of the CDR3 is 14 residues. J gave up 4 bases and V 3 bases, and 2 bases lay outside the gene matches. Germline V gene sequence: CDR1 MNHEY, CDR2 SMNVEV (reference sequence).

V gene TRBV4-1 combines with J gene TRBJ2-1; D is possibly TRBD2 (5 bases). With 0 bases removed from V and 4 bases from J, the gap between germline ends came to 19 bases. The germline V gene encodes CDR1 MGHRA and CDR2 YSYEKL. The CDR3 runs to 18 residues. The CDR3 protein is CASSQERTAGRVYNEQFF. DNA of the CDR3: TGCGCCAGCAGCCAAGAGAGAACCGCGGGCCGCGTTTACAATGAGCAGTTCTTC.

This clone occurred a few times. CDR3 region: CASSLTLRGDVQKLFF. The CDR3 DNA follows: TGTGCCAGCAGTTTAACTCTGCGGGGGGATGTTCAAAAACTGTTTTTT. The chain joins TRBV28 to TRBJ1-4; possible D gene TRBD1, 5 bases. V was shortened by 2 bases and J by 9 bases, with 19 bases between the two germline ends. The CDR3 runs 16 residues. Germline CDR1 and CDR2: MDHEN and SYDVKM.

The chain has TRBV5-1 and TRBJ1-1; D unclear. This CDR3 is built from 15 residues. V was clipped by 0 bases and J by 0 bases, with 9 bases between them. Germline V lookup: CDR1 SGHRS, CDR2 YFSETQ. The CDR3, as DNA: TGCGCCAGCAGCTTGGATGGCAGTATGAACACTGAAGCTTTCTTT. Translated, it gives CASSLDGSMNTEAFF.

This clone was counted between two and nine times. DNA for the CDR3: TGCGCCAGCAGTCACTCGAGAAAGGTTGATCTGAACTACTACGAGCAGTACTTC. It specifies CASSHSRKVDLNYYEQYF. V gene TRBV23-1 combines with J gene TRBJ2-7; no reliable D call. TRBV23-1 is noted as an ORF with a role that remains uncertain. The ends were cut back, 3 bases at V and 3 bases at J, with 24 bases in the middle. The CDR3 sequence is 18 residues long.

The CDR3 region has the DNA TGTGCCAGCAGCTTAGGGTCCGACCACGGGGGCAATGAGCAGTTCTTC. Amino acid sequence: CASSLGSDHGGNEQFF. The chain is built from TRBV13 and TRBJ2-1, with a possible D match to TRBD2 (6 bases). V was pared by 0 bases and J by 6 bases, with 15 bases between. Germline loops: CDR1 PRHDT, CDR2 FYEKMQ (reference sequence). The CDR3 contains 16 residues.

The V call is TRBV6-1, the J call TRBJ1-1, with D unresolved. Germline lookup yields CDR1 MNHNS and CDR2 SASEGT. Trimming left V 7 bases short and J 4 bases short, with 16 bases between. The length of the CDR3 is 14 residues. The CDR3 here is CASNPVLGPTEAFF. The CDR3 DNA reads TGTGCCAGCAACCCCGTCCTAGGCCCCACTGAAGCTTTCTTT.

The rearrangement uses TRBV6-5 and TRBJ2-1; 11 positions match TRBD2. The CDR3 is 15 residues long. Germline V gene lookup returns CDR1 MNHEY and CDR2 SVGAGI. V shed 4 bases, J shed 10 bases, and the junction held 9 bases outside the gene matches. The CDR3 nucleotides read TGTGCCAGCAGTTCGGGACTAGCGGAGGGGTACGAGCAGTTCTTC. Its translation: CASSSGLAEGYEQFF.

The chain combines TRBV9 with TRBJ2-7, with 7 bases fitting TRBD2. V was clipped by 0 bases and J by 4 bases; unmatched bases: 7. The CDR3 length is 15 residues. Germline loops: CDR1 SGDLS, CDR2 YYNGEE. CDR3 sequence: CASSVDASGLYEQYF. The CDR3 bases are TGTGCCAGCAGCGTAGATGCTAGCGGACTATACGAGCAGTACTTC.

The chain has TRBV6-5 and TRBJ1-3, with D maybe TRBD1 (5 bases). The CDR3 runs 15 residues. Trimming cost V 6 bases and J 4 bases, with 16 bases left between them. CDR1 is MNHEY and CDR2 is SVGAGI in the germline V gene. In nucleotides, the CDR3 is TGTGCCAGCAGACCGGGGCCGGGAGGAGGAAACACCATATATTTT. The encoded protein is CASRPGPGGGNTIYF.

The V call is TRBV29-1, the J call TRBJ1-2, with 8 bases aligning to TRBD1. This CDR3 spans 13 amino acids. CDR1 is SQVTM, CDR2 ANQGSEA, per germline. With 1 base clipped from V and 12 bases from J, the junction kept 10 bases outside the gene matches. The DNA of the CDR3 is TGCAGCGTTGAAGGGACAGGGCTACGGGGACACACCTTC. This encodes CSVEGTGLRGHTF.

The chain joins TRBV6-4 to TRBJ2-6; D might be TRBD1 (5 bases). V lost 2 bases to trimming and J lost 2 bases, with 10 bases between them. Germline V CDR1 and CDR2: MRHNA, SNTAGT. The CDR3 totals 16 residues. The CDR3 DNA reads as TGTGCCAGCAGTGACAATACAGGAACTGGGGCCAACGTCCTGACTTTC. Translation: CASSDNTGTGANVLTF.

This chain connects TRBV11-3 to TRBJ2-7, with 8 bases identical to TRBD1. J gave up 7 bases and V 2 bases, and 19 bases lay outside the gene matches. The CDR3 runs to 18 residues. CDR1 is SGHNT and CDR2 is YENEEA in the germline V gene. This chain's CDR3 is CASSLLPGQVMNSGEQYF. CDR3 nucleotide sequence: TGTGCCAGCAGCTTACTACCGGGACAGGTCATGAATTCAGGGGAGCAGTACTTC.

This chain uses TRBV19 with TRBJ2-5; a possible D gene is TRBD1 (6 bases). V lost 4 bases to trimming and J lost 3 bases, with 12 bases between them. The CDR3 totals 14 residues. Germline-derived CDR1 and CDR2 are LNHDA and SQIVND (reference sequence). The chain's CDR3 is CASSTAQGKETQYF. CDR3 in DNA: TGTGCCAGTAGTACAGCTCAGGGGAAAGAGACCCAGTACTTC.

The chain recombines TRBV6-1 with TRBJ2-1; 8 positions agree with TRBD1. The CDR3 has 12 residues. V shed 6 bases and J 10 bases; nucleotides not matched to a gene: 5. Per the germline V gene, CDR1 is MNHNS and CDR2 is SASEGT. This chain's CDR3 is CASSGQGLEQFF. The CDR3 DNA sequence: TGTGCCAGCAGCGGACAGGGTCTGGAGCAGTTCTTC.

The chain uses TRBV5-3 and TRBJ2-2; D gene unclear. TRBV5-3 is classed as an ORF, of uncertain function. The CDR3 totals 13 residues. The V and J ends lost 10 bases and 4 bases respectively, with 14 bases between them. The CDR3 DNA reads TGTGCCCCCATGGGCTTACCCACCGGGGAGCTGTTTTTT. This encodes CAPMGLPTGELFF.

This clone has only one observation. The CDR3 nucleotides read TGTGCCAGCAGTGATGTGGGCCCTTACTACGAGCAGTACTTC. Translating it yields CASSDVGPYYEQYF. The V and J genes are TRBV2 and TRBJ2-7; the D is unclear. This CDR3 contains 14 residues. V lost 3 bases and J 3 bases, leaving 12 bases between the germline ends. Per germline, CDR1 SNHLY and CDR2 FYNNEI.

For the CDR3, the DNA is TGTGCCAGCAGCACCCCGGGACAGGGTTCTATGAACACTGAAGCTTTCTTT. Translated: CASSTPGQGSMNTEAFF. The chain combines TRBV7-2 with TRBJ1-1, with 9 positions matching TRBD1. The CDR3 loop spans 17 amino acids. Germline V gene lookup returns CDR1 SGHTA and CDR2 FQGNSA. The V and J ends lost 5 bases and 0 bases, in that order; junction bases with no gene match: 10.

This chain uses TRBV6-1 with TRBJ1-6; 7 bases agree with TRBD1. CDR1 and CDR2 from the germline V gene are MNHNS and SASEGT. This CDR3 comprises 15 residues. V lost 4 bases, J lost 10 bases, and 10 bases stayed unmatched. The CDR3 DNA reads TGTGCCAGCAGTGTACAGGGGTCTCCGGAATCACCCCTCCACTTT. This sequence encodes CASSVQGSPESPLHF.

This clone was counted a few times. This chain links TRBV28 with TRBJ1-2, with D hard to call. Trimming removed 5 bases at V and 8 bases at J, with 12 bases between. The CDR3 runs to 12 residues. CDR1 and CDR2 from the germline V gene are MDHEN and SYDVKM. DNA for the CDR3: TGTGCCAGCAGTCCCCACAGTGGCGGCTACACCTTC. This sequence encodes CASSPHSGGYTF.

V usage is TRBV10-3 and J usage is TRBJ2-3; 7 bases map to TRBD2. CDR3 length: 15 residues. Germline CDR1 and CDR2: ENHRY and SYGVKD. V was clipped by 5 bases and J by 3 bases; unmatched bases: 8. In DNA, the CDR3 is TGTGCCATCAGTCCTTTGGCGGGAGCGACAGATACGCAGTATTTT. Translating it yields CAISPLAGATDTQYF.

The chain has TRBV20-1 and TRBJ2-4; 7 nucleotides align to TRBD2. This CDR3 is 11 amino acids long. The V gene end was trimmed by 4 bases and the J gene end by 15 bases; junction bases not matched to a gene: 9. The germline V gene encodes CDR1 DFQATT and CDR2 SNEGSKA (reference sequence). The CDR3 nucleotides read TGCAGTGCTACCCTTGGGGGGGTGGGGTACTTC. The encoded protein is CSATLGGVGYF.

The chain recombines TRBV5-1 with TRBJ2-3; 7 nucleotides align to TRBD1. The CDR3 is made up of 14 amino acids. V dropped 4 bases and J dropped 2; count of bases not matched to a gene: 4. CDR1 SGHRS and CDR2 YFSETQ come from the germline V gene. CDR3 in DNA: TGCGCCAGCAGCCGGGGACAGATCACAGATACGCAGTATTTT. Residues: CASSRGQITDTQYF.

This chain joins TRBV7-2 and TRBJ2-1, with 9 bases matching TRBD2. CDR1 and CDR2 from the germline V gene are SGHTA and FQGNSA. V was clipped by 1 base and J by 10 bases; unmatched bases: 2. The CDR3 sequence is 13 residues long. DNA of the CDR3: TGTGCCAGCAGCTTAGAGGCGGGGGGGGAGCAGTTCTTC. Encoded protein: CASSLEAGGEQFF.

The chain recombines TRBV7-9 with TRBJ1-2; 9 nucleotides agree with TRBD1. The CDR3 runs to 17 residues. Trimming removed 2 bases from V and 6 bases from J; junction bases left unmatched: 13. Germline V gene lookup returns CDR1 SEHNR and CDR2 FQNEAQ (reference sequence). The CDR3 DNA reads as TGTGCCAGCAGCTTAACCGGAGGGACAGGGCGAAGCGATGGCTACACCTTC. Amino acid sequence: CASSLTGGTGRSDGYTF.

The chain is built from TRBV4-3 and TRBJ1-3; no clear D. This CDR3 contains 15 residues. Germline V gene lookup returns CDR1 LGHNA and CDR2 YSLEER. Trimming left V 0 bases short and J 0 bases short, with 6 bases between. CDR3 in DNA: TGCGCCAGCAGCCAAGAAGTGAGCTCTGGAAACACCATATATTTT. Translated: CASSQEVSSGNTIYF.